The 30 T cell receptor beta chains reported below all come from one sample, sequenced in a study of blood T cell repertoires in COVID-19. Profiled with immunoSEQ multiplex PCR; TCRdb holds only in-frame clones, not every one. The data contain under 300,000 clones, about 89% of them singletons. Sequencing was performed on PBMCs or T cells enriched from blood (not recorded which). These receptor sequences come from a woman aged 35 to 49 who had recovered from COVID-19.

V gene TRBV4-1 combines with J gene TRBJ2-5; D gene uncertain. This CDR3 has 13 residues. With 1 base removed from V and 5 bases from J, the gap between germline ends came to 8 bases. Looked up from germline, CDR1 is MGHRA and CDR2 is YSYEKL. CDR3 sequence (DNA): TGCGCCAGCAGCCAAGTTCTCGGGGAGACCCAGTACTTC. It encodes CASSQVLGETQYF.

This chain joins TRBV6-5 and TRBJ1-1; unclear D gene. This CDR3 region has 14 residues. Trimming cost V 2 bases and J 4 bases, with 11 bases left between them. Germline CDR1 MNHEY, CDR2 SVGAGI. CDR3 sequence reads: CASSYNNRGTEAFF. The CDR3 nucleotides are TGTGCCAGCAGTTACAATAACCGGGGCACTGAAGCTTTCTTT.

Worth noting for this clone: The same CDR3 can be traced to other DNA sequences in this sample. V usage is TRBV7-9 and J usage is TRBJ1-1, with a tentative D call TRBD1 (6 bases). V was cut by 5 bases and J by 2 bases, with 12 bases left in between. Germline lookup yields CDR1 SEHNR and CDR2 FQNEAQ (reference sequence). The CDR3 is 14 amino acids. CDR3 protein: CASSLSQGNTEAFF. In DNA form, the CDR3 reads TGTGCCAGCAGCCTTTCACAGGGAAACACTGAAGCTTTCTTT.

The chain combines TRBV6-2 or TRBV6-3 with TRBJ1-1; 8 nucleotides align to TRBD1. Germline V gives CDR1 MNHEY, CDR2 SVGEGT. The CDR3 contains 12 residues. V shed 6 bases, J shed 5 bases, and the junction held 2 bases outside the gene matches. In DNA form, the CDR3 reads TGTGCCAGCAGCGACAGGGGTACTGAAGCTTTCTTT. Encoded protein: CASSDRGTEAFF.

The rearrangement joins TRBV7-6 to TRBJ2-1, with D possibly matching TRBD2 (6 bases). Germline CDR1 reads SGHVS; CDR2 reads FNYEAQ. The germline V and J ends were trimmed by 5 bases and 5 bases, with 16 bases remaining between them. The CDR3 is 15 residues long. CDR3 loop: CASSAAGTGNNEQFF. In nucleotides, the CDR3 is TGTGCCAGCAGCGCCGCCGGGACTGGCAACAATGAGCAGTTCTTC.

This CDR3 reads CASSQEYRRGAYNEQFF. DNA for the CDR3: TGCGCCAGCAGCCAAGAATATCGGCGGGGGGCCTACAATGAGCAGTTCTTC. The rearrangement uses TRBV4-1 and TRBJ2-1; 8 bases are shared with TRBD2. The length of the CDR3 is 17 residues. V shed 0 bases and J 2 bases; nucleotides not matched to a gene: 6. Germline V CDR1 and CDR2: MGHRA, YSYEKL.

This chain links TRBV15 with TRBJ2-3, with 7 bases that match TRBD2. The CDR3 runs 15 residues. Germline loops: CDR1 LNHNV, CDR2 YYDKDF (reference sequence). Trimming took 3 bases from V and 4 from J; bases not matched to a gene: 7. The CDR3 region is CATSSRRERADTQYF. CDR3 DNA: TGTGCCACCAGCAGTAGGCGGGAGAGAGCAGATACGCAGTATTTT.

This sequence joins TRBV28 and TRBJ1-2; 10 nucleotides match TRBD1. The CDR3 is 16 amino acids. Germline CDR1 reads MDHEN; CDR2 reads SYDVKM. Trimming removed 6 bases from V and 5 bases from J; junction bases left unmatched: 12. In DNA form, the CDR3 reads TGTGCCAGCAGCGAGACTGGGACAGGGGTATTGTATGGCTACACCTTC. This translates into CASSETGTGVLYGYTF.

The chain couples TRBV2 to TRBJ2-1; 8 bases map to TRBD1. The junction had 9 bases not matched to a gene; V was cut back by 6 bases and J by 5 bases. CDR1 SNHLY and CDR2 FYNNEI come from the germline V gene. CDR3 size: 15 residues. The CDR3 protein is CASSQGTGFDNEQFF. Here the CDR3 DNA reads TGTGCCAGCAGCCAAGGGACAGGCTTCGACAATGAGCAGTTCTTC.

This clone was seen just once. The chain carries TRBV10-2 and TRBJ2-5; possible D gene TRBD2, 6 bases. Deletions cut 6 bases from V and 4 bases from J, with 18 bases between. This CDR3 spans 15 amino acids. Germline loops: CDR1 WSHSY, CDR2 SAAADI. This chain's CDR3 is CASRAGSISIETQYF. CDR3 nucleotide sequence: TGCGCCAGCAGGGCGGGATCGATAAGCATAGAGACCCAGTACTTC.

The rearrangement uses TRBV6-2 or TRBV6-3 and TRBJ1-5; possibly TRBD1 for D (6 bases). Germline CDR1 reads MNHEY; CDR2 reads SVGEGT. The CDR3 consists of 15 residues. The V gene lost 7 bases and the J gene lost 2 bases, with 15 bases spanning the gap. The CDR3 is CASTPTRQGNQPQHF. CDR3 in DNA: TGTGCCAGCACCCCGACCCGACAGGGCAATCAGCCCCAGCATTTT.

A few counts support this clone. The J gene is TRBJ1-1, the V gene TRBV7-8, with 7 bases identical to TRBD1. From germline, CDR1 is SGHVS and CDR2 FQNEAQ. The CDR3 has 13 amino acids. Trimming took 4 bases from V and 5 from J; bases not matched to a gene: 4. CDR3 amino acids: CASSWDRRTEAFF. The CDR3 DNA follows: TGTGCCAGCAGCTGGGACAGAAGAACTGAAGCTTTCTTT.

The chain employs TRBV29-1 and TRBJ1-2; 7 positions agree with TRBD1. The CDR3 length is 11 residues. Germline trimming cut 5 bases from V and 6 bases from J; bases unmatched to any gene: 3. Germline CDR1 reads SQVTM; CDR2 reads ANQGSEA. The CDR3 DNA sequence: TGCAGCGTTAACAGGGGAGATGGCTACACCTTC. Residues: CSVNRGDGYTF.

The chain's CDR3 is CASSLGLAGGQETQYF. The CDR3, as DNA: TGCGCCAGCAGCTTGGGACTAGCGGGGGGGCAAGAGACCCAGTACTTC. The chain links TRBV5-1 to TRBJ2-5; 14 bases are shared with TRBD2. CDR1 is SGHRS and CDR2 is YFSETQ in the germline V gene. The CDR3 consists of 16 residues. J was trimmed by 2 bases and V by 0 bases; bases with no gene match: 0.

CDR3 sequence (DNA): TGTGCCAGCAGCAAAGGTAGAGGACAGGGCTGCACCGGGGAGCTGTTTTTT. This gives the protein CASSKGRGQGCTGELFF. The chain uses TRBV21-1 and TRBJ2-2; TRBD1, as called in the table, went unchecked against the DNA. TRBV21-1 is recorded as a pseudogene. The CDR3 has 17 residues.

This sequence joins TRBV2 and TRBJ1-2, with D perhaps matching TRBD1 (6 bases). The CDR3 extends over 12 amino acids. Trimming cost V 4 bases and J 7 bases, with 10 bases left between them. CDR1 and CDR2 from the germline V gene are SNHLY and FYNNEI. This chain's CDR3 is CASSVGGSGYTF. In nucleotides, the CDR3 is TGTGCCAGCAGTGTAGGGGGTAGTGGCTACACCTTC.

This chain joins TRBV7-9 and TRBJ2-6; D possibly corresponds to TRBD1 (6 bases). The CDR3 contains 15 residues. Trimming left V 6 bases short and J 4 bases short, with 13 bases between. Per germline, CDR1 SEHNR and CDR2 FQNEAQ (reference sequence). CDR3 protein: CASSDGTRGANVLTF. CDR3 DNA: TGTGCCAGCAGTGACGGGACAAGAGGGGCCAACGTCCTGACTTTC.

The chain combines TRBV7-9 with TRBJ1-5, with D hard to call. V was pared by 1 base and J by 0 bases, with 7 bases between. The CDR3 runs 15 residues. Per the germline V gene, CDR1 is SEHNR and CDR2 is FQNEAQ (reference sequence). The CDR3 DNA follows: TGTGCCAGCAGCTTAGGGACTTATAGCAATCAGCCCCAGCATTTT. Its protein is CASSLGTYSNQPQHF.

V is TRBV7-2 and J is TRBJ1-1; 10 positions agree with TRBD1. The CDR3 runs 14 residues. CDR1 is SGHTA and CDR2 is FQGNSA in the germline V gene. The V segment lost 5 bases and the J segment 4 bases; nucleotides outside the gene matches: 4. CDR3 loop: CASSQDRGSTEAFF. The DNA for the CDR3 is TGTGCCAGCAGCCAGGACAGGGGGAGCACTGAAGCTTTCTTT.

This clone was counted a single time. The chain couples TRBV2 to TRBJ1-2; the match to TRBD1 covers 11 bases. After removal of 8 bases from V and 3 bases from J, the junction contained 8 bases not matched to a gene. This CDR3 is built from 15 residues. The germline V gene has CDR1 SNHLY and CDR2 FYNNEI. This chain's CDR3 is CASWSGTGGYYGYTF. Here the CDR3 DNA reads TGTGCCAGCTGGTCAGGGACAGGGGGATACTATGGCTACACCTTC.

The chain has TRBV4-1 and TRBJ1-1, with TRBD1 identical over 7 bases. Germline V gene sequence: CDR1 MGHRA, CDR2 YSYEKL. The CDR3 sequence is 15 residues long. The junction had 4 bases not matched to a gene; V was cut back by 0 bases and J by 3 bases. CDR3 sequence reads: CASSQDLQGHTEAFF. In DNA, the CDR3 is TGCGCCAGCAGCCAAGATTTACAGGGGCACACTGAAGCTTTCTTT.

The V gene is TRBV19, the J gene TRBJ1-1, with unresolved D. This CDR3 is 11 amino acids long. Deletions cut 9 bases from V and 10 bases from J, with 15 bases between. Germline lookup yields CDR1 LNHDA and CDR2 SQIVND (reference sequence). CDR3 coding DNA: TGTGCCAGCACCGGGCGGGCTACAGCTTTCTTT. Its translation: CASTGRATAFF.

The CDR3 DNA reads as TGTGCCAGCAGCTCCCGGACAGGGGGAAATTCACCCCTCCACTTT. It specifies CASSSRTGGNSPLHF. The rearrangement joins TRBV7-2 to TRBJ1-6, with TRBD1 matching 10 bases. There are 15 residues in the CDR3. Germline V gene data show CDR1 as SGHTA and CDR2 as FQGNSA. V was pared by 4 bases and J by 7 bases, with 4 bases of the junction left unmatched. The complete variable domain, with remaining parts taken from reference TRBV7-2 and TRBJ1-6, reads GAGVSQSPSNKVTEKGKDVELRCDPISGHTALYWYRQSLGQGLEFLIYFQGNSAPDKSGLPSDRFSAERTGGSVSTLTIQRTQQEDSAVYLCASSSRTGGNSPLHFGNGTRLTVT.

CDR3 region: CASARDRFYEQYF. For the CDR3, the DNA is TGTGCCAGCGCAAGGGACAGATTCTACGAGCAGTACTTC. The chain uses TRBV5-6 and TRBJ2-7, with TRBD1 matching over 7 bases. Germline values: CDR1 SGHDT, CDR2 YYEEEE. The CDR3 runs 13 residues. The junction had 7 bases not matched to a gene; V was cut back by 7 bases and J by 3 bases.

The chain recombines TRBV27 with TRBJ1-3; 9 bases agree with TRBD1. Per the germline V gene, CDR1 is MNHEY and CDR2 is SMNVEV (reference sequence). The CDR3 runs to 16 residues. The V and J ends lost 6 bases and 8 bases, in that order; junction bases with no gene match: 14. The chain's CDR3 is CASSPDRGSVRDTIYF. The CDR3 DNA follows: TGTGCCAGCAGCCCGGACAGGGGTAGTGTCCGGGACACCATATATTTT.

The CDR3 sequence is CSFGEIYGYTF. The CDR3 DNA follows: TGCAGCTTCGGGGAAATCTATGGCTACACCTTC. The chain links TRBV29-1 to TRBJ1-2, with D uncertain. Germline V lookup: CDR1 SQVTM, CDR2 ANQGSEA. Trimming took 8 bases from V and 4 from J, leaving 11 bases between them. This CDR3 is built from 11 residues.

The CDR3 spells CASSSGGAGDTQYF. The CDR3, as DNA: TGTGCCAGTTCTAGCGGGGGGGCCGGGGATACGCAGTATTTT. This chain uses TRBV6-5 with TRBJ2-3, with TRBD2 identical over 12 bases. The CDR3 is made up of 14 amino acids. V dropped 9 bases and J dropped 6; count of bases not matched to a gene: 7. The germline CDR1 and CDR2 sequences are MNHEY and SVGAGI.

V gene TRBV5-1 combines with J gene TRBJ1-1; D may be TRBD1 (6 bases). Germline loops: CDR1 SGHRS, CDR2 YFSETQ. This CDR3 is 13 amino acids long. Trimming shortened V by 5 bases and J by 0 bases, and 8 bases separated the two germline ends. The CDR3 protein is CASSKGVNTEAFF. For the CDR3, the DNA is TGCGCCAGCAGTAAGGGGGTGAACACTGAAGCTTTCTTT.

The chain carries TRBV7-9 and TRBJ1-5; D unresolved. CDR3 length: 12 residues. Germline V gene data show CDR1 as SEHNR and CDR2 as FQNEAQ (reference sequence). Trimming removed 5 bases from V and 6 bases from J, with 8 bases in between. CDR3 sequence (DNA): TGTGCCAGCAGCCTGGACTTTCAGCCCCAGCATTTT. This encodes CASSLDFQPQHF.

The genes are TRBV29-1 and TRBJ2-2; TRBD2 aligns across 10 bases. This CDR3 contains 15 residues. V lost 3 bases, J lost 5 bases, and 6 bases stayed unmatched. Germline assignment: CDR1 SQVTM and CDR2 ANQGSEA. The CDR3 bases are TGCAGCGTTGAGGCTAGCGGGAGTAGGACCGGGGAGCTGTTTTTT. Translating it yields CSVEASGSRTGELFF.